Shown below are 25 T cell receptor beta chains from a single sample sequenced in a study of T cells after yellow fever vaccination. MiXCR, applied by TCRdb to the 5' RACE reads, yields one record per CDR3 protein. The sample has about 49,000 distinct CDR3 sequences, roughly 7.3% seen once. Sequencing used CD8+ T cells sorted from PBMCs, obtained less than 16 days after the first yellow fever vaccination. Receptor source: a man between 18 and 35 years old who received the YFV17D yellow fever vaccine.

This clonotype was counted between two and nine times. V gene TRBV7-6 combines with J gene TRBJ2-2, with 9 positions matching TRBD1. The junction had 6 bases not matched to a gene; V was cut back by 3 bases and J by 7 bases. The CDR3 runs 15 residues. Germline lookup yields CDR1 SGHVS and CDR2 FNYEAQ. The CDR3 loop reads CASSLGDRVGGELFF. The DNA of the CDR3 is TGTGCCAGCAGCTTGGGGGACAGGGTTGGCGGGGAGCTGTTTTTT.

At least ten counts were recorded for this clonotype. As DNA, the CDR3 is TGTGCCAGCAGCAACCCCCACATTGGGACTACTCCCTTAAGCGTTTCAGATACGCAGTATTTT. Translating it yields CASSNPHIGTTPLSVSDTQYF. The rearrangement joins TRBV7-2 to TRBJ2-3; the match to TRBD2 covers 7 bases. The V gene end was trimmed by 5 bases and the J gene end by 4 bases; junction bases not matched to a gene: 27. CDR3 length equals 21 residues. Germline-derived CDR1 and CDR2 are SGHTA and FQGNSA.

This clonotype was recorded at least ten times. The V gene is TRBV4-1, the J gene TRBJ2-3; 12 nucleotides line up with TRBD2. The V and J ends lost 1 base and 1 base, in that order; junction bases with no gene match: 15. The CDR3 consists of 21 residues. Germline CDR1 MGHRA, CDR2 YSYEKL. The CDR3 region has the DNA TGCGCCAGCAGCCAAGGAGTATCTAGCGGGGGGGCCGGGTTGGGCACAGATACGCAGTATTTT. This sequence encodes CASSQGVSSGGAGLGTDTQYF.

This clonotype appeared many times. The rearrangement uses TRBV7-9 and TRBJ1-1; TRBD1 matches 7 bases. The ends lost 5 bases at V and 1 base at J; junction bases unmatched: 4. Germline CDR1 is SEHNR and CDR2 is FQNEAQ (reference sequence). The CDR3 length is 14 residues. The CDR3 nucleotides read TGTGCCAGCAGCCCCGGGACAGCGAACACTGAAGCTTTCTTT. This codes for CASSPGTANTEAFF.

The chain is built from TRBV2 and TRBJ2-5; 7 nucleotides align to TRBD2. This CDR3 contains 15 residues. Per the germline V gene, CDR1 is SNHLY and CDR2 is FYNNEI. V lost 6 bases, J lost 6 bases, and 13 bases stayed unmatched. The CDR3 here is CASSDSSGGVQTQYF. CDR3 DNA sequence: TGTGCCAGCAGCGATTCTAGCGGCGGGGTCCAGACCCAGTACTTC.

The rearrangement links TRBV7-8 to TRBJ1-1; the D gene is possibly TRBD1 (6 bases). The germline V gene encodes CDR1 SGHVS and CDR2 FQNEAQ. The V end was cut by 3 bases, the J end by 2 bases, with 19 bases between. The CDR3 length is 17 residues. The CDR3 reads CASSLPARAGANTEAFF. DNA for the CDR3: TGTGCCAGCAGCTTGCCCGCAAGAGCGGGGGCAAACACTGAAGCTTTCTTT.

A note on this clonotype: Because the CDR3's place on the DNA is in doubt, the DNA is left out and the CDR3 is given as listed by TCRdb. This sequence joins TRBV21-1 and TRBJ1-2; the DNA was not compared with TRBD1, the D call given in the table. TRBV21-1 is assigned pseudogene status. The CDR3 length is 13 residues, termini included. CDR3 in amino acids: CASVGGGAAGYTF.

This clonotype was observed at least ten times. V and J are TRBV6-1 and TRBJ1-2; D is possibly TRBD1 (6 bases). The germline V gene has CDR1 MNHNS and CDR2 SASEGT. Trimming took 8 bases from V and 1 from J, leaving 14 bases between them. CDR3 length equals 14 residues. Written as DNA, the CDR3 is TGTGCCAGCGGCAGGGGCACTAATAACTATGGCTACACCTTC. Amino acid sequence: CASGRGTNNYGYTF.

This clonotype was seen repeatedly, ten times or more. CDR3 loop: CASTGTVPPQPQHF. CDR3 DNA sequence: TGTGCCAGCACAGGGACAGTCCCTCCGCAGCCCCAGCATTTT. This chain links TRBV21-1 with TRBJ1-5; the D call in the table, TRBD1, was not verified against the DNA. TRBV21-1 has pseudogene status. The length of the CDR3 is 14 residues.

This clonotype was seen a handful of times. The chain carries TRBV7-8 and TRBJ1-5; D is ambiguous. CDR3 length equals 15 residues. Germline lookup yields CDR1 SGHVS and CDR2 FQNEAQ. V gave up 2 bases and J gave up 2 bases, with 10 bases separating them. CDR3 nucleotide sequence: TGTGCCAGCAGCTTAAGATTTTATGGCAATCAGCCCCAGCATTTT. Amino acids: CASSLRFYGNQPQHF.

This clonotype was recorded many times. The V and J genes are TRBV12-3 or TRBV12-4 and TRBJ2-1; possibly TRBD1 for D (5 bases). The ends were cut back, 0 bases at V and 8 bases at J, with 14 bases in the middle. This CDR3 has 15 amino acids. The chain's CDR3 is CASSLAQGKVYEQFF. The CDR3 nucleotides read TGTGCCAGCAGTTTAGCGCAGGGAAAGGTGTATGAGCAGTTCTTC.

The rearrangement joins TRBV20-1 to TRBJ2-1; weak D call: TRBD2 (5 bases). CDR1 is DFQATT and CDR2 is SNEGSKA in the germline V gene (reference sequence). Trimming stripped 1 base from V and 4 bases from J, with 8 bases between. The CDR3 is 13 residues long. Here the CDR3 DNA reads TGCAGTGCTAGAGTTCGGGGTTACAATGAGCAGTTCTTC. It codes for CSARVRGYNEQFF.

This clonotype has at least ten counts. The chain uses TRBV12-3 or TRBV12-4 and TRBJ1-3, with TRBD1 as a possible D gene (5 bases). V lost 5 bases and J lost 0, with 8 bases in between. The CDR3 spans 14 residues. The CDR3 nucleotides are TGTGCCAGCAGTGTGGGACCCTCTGGAAACACCATATATTTT. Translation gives CASSVGPSGNTIYF.

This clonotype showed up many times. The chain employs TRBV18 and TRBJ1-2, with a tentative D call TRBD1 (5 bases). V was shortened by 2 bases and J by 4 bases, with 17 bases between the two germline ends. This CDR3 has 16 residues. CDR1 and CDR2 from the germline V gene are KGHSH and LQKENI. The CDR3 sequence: CASSPAGREGRYGYTF. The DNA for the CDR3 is TGTGCCAGCTCACCAGCGGGACGGGAAGGACGCTATGGCTACACCTTC.

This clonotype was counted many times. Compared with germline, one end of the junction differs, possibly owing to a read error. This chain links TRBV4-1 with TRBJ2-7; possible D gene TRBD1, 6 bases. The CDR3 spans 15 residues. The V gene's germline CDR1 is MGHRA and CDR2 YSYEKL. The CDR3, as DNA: TGCGCCAGCAGCCAAGTGGGGGCATCACTTTCTAGAGCAGAGTTC. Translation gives CASSQVGASLSRAEF.

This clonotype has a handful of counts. CDR3 nucleotides: TGTGCCAGCAGTCCCCGGGACAGGACCCAAGAGACCCAGTACTTC. Its protein product is CASSPRDRTQETQYF. This chain links TRBV12-3 or TRBV12-4 with TRBJ2-5; 8 bases map to TRBD1. The junction had 6 bases not matched to a gene; V was cut back by 5 bases and J by 1 base. There are 15 residues in the CDR3.

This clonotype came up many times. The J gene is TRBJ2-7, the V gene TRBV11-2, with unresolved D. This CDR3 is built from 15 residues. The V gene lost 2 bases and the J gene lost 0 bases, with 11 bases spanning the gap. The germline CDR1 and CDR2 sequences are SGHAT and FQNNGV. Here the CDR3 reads CASSLYAESSYEQYF. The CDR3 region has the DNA TGTGCCAGCAGCTTATATGCGGAAAGCTCCTACGAGCAGTACTTC.

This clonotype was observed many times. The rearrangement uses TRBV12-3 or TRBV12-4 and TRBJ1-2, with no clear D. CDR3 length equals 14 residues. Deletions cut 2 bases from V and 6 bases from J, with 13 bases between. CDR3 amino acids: CASSLSRRADGYTF. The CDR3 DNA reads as TGTGCCAGCAGTTTATCCAGGAGGGCGGATGGCTACACCTTC.

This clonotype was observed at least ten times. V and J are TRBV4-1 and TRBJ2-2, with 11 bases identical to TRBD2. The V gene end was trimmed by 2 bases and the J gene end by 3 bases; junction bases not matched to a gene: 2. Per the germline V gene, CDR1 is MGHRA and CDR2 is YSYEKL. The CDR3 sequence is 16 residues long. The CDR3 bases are TGCGCCAGCAGCCAATGGGGACTAGCGGACACCGGGGAGCTGTTTTTT. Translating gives CASSQWGLADTGELFF.

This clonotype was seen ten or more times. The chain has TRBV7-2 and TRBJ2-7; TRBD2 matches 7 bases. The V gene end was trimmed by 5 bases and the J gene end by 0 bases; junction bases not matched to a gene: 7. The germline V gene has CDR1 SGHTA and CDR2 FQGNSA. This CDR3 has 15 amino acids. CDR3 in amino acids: CASSTGLGSSYEQYF. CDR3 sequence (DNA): TGTGCCAGCAGCACCGGACTAGGTAGCTCCTACGAGCAGTACTTC.

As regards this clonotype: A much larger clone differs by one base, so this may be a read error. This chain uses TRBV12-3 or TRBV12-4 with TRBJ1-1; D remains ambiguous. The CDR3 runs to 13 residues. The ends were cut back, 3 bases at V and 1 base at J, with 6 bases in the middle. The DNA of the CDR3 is TGTGCCAGCAGTTTTCCAGAGAACACTGAAGCTTTCTTT. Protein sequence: CASSFPENTEAFF.

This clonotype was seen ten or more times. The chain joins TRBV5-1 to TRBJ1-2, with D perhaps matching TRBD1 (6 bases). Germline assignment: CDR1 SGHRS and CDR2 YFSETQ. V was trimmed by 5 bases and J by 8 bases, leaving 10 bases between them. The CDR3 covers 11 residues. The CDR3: CASSSGDGYTF. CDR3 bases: TGCGCCAGCAGTTCAGGGGACGGCTACACCTTC. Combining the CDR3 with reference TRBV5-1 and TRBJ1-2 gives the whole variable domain KAGVTQTPRYLIKTRGQQVTLSCSPISGHRSVSWYQQTPGQGLQFLFEYFSETQRNKGNFPGRFSGRQFSNSRSEMNVSTLELGDSALYLCASSSGDGYTFGSGTRLTVV.

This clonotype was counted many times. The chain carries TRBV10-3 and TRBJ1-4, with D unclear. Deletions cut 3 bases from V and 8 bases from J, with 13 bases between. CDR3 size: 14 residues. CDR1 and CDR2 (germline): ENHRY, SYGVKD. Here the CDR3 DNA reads TGTGCCATCAGTGATCCAAACGGATCCGAAAAACTGTTTTTT. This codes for CAISDPNGSEKLFF.

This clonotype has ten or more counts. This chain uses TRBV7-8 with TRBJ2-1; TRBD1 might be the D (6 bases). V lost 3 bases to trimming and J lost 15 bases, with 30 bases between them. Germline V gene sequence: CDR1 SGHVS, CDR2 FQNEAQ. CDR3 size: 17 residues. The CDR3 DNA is TGTGCCAGCAGCTTGGGCGTGAGGGGGTTCTCCTCGTACGGGGCGTTCTTC. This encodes CASSLGVRGFSSYGAFF.

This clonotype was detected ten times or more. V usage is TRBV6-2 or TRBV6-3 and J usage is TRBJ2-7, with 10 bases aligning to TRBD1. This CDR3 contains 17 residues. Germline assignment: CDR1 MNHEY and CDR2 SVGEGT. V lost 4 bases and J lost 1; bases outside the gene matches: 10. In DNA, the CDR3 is TGTGCCAGCAGTTTCCCGGGACAGGGGCACTCATCCTACGAGCAGTACTTC. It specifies CASSFPGQGHSSYEQYF.